Below are 31 T cell receptor beta chains sequenced from a single sample in a study of blood T cell repertoires in COVID-19. TCRdb's copy holds only in-frame clones and misses some; the assay was immunoSEQ multiplex PCR. The sample shows a few hundred thousand clones, around 87% of them seen only once. Material: PBMCs or T cells enriched from blood (not recorded which). All receptors come from a man younger than 40 in a cohort exposed to, infected with or recovered from COVID-19 (not recorded which).

The chain is built from TRBV28 and TRBJ2-1; D possibly corresponds to TRBD1 (7 bases). V gave up 2 bases and J gave up 4 bases, with 18 bases separating them. The CDR3 is 17 amino acids. The germline CDR1 and CDR2 sequences are MDHEN and SYDVKM. The CDR3 loop reads CASSLSGGGAYYNEQFF. CDR3 nucleotides: TGTGCCAGCAGTTTAAGCGGAGGGGGCGCGTATTACAATGAGCAGTTCTTC.

The chain is built from TRBV11-2 and TRBJ2-1; 7 bases fit TRBD2. Germline CDR1 is SGHAT and CDR2 is FQNNGV. The CDR3 extends over 14 amino acids. V dropped 5 bases and J dropped 8; count of bases not matched to a gene: 9. The chain's CDR3 is CASSPTGTIHEQFF. The CDR3 DNA reads as TGTGCCAGCAGCCCCACCGGGACTATCCATGAGCAGTTCTTC.

This chain uses TRBV10-3 with TRBJ1-2; 9 nucleotides match TRBD1. The ends lost 4 bases at V and 2 bases at J; junction bases unmatched: 5. Germline loops: CDR1 ENHRY, CDR2 SYGVKD. The CDR3 sequence is 15 residues long. The CDR3 is CAISVQGAPNYGYTF. CDR3 in DNA: TGTGCCATCAGTGTACAGGGGGCGCCCAACTATGGCTACACCTTC.

The V call is TRBV28, the J call TRBJ1-1; tentative D call: TRBD1 (5 bases). Germline V gives CDR1 MDHEN, CDR2 SYDVKM. The CDR3 length is 11 residues. Trimming took 10 bases from V and 3 from J, leaving 9 bases between them. CDR3 sequence reads: CAIETDTEAFF. CDR3 coding DNA: TGTGCCATCGAGACAGACACTGAAGCTTTCTTT.

This chain links TRBV4-2 with TRBJ2-7; D perhaps matches TRBD1 (6 bases). Germline values: CDR1 LGHNA, CDR2 YNFKEQ. Trimming left V 0 bases short and J 6 bases short, with 9 bases between. The CDR3 has 13 residues. The CDR3 here is CASSQDSGAEQYF. As DNA, the CDR3 is TGTGCCAGCAGCCAAGACTCAGGGGCCGAGCAGTACTTC.

This chain joins TRBV7-9 and TRBJ2-1; 11 bases map to TRBD2. The CDR3 contains 16 residues. The V and J ends lost 6 bases and 4 bases, in that order; junction bases with no gene match: 8. The germline gives CDR1 SEHNR, CDR2 FQNEAQ (reference sequence). CDR3 bases: TGTGCCAGCAGTCTATACGGGACTAGCGGTTACAATGAGCAGTTCTTC. This sequence encodes CASSLYGTSGYNEQFF.

The CDR3: CASSLDRRGEKLFF. CDR3 DNA: TGTGCCAGCAGCTTAGACAGGCGGGGCGAAAAACTGTTTTTT. V is TRBV7-9 and J is TRBJ1-4, with D perhaps TRBD1 (5 bases). Trimming took 1 base from V and 8 from J, leaving 11 bases between them. Germline CDR1 SEHNR, CDR2 FQNEAQ (reference sequence). The CDR3 loop spans 14 amino acids.

This clone was seen a handful of times. This chain joins TRBV25-1 and TRBJ2-1; 10 bases match TRBD2. V gave up 5 bases and J gave up 3 bases; unmatched junction bases: 7. Germline assignment: CDR1 MGHDK and CDR2 SYGVNS. There are 16 residues in the CDR3. The CDR3 DNA sequence: TGTGCCAGCAGTTTTCTAGCGGGAGCGGGCTACAATGAGCAGTTCTTC. Protein sequence: CASSFLAGAGYNEQFF. Variable domain in full (rest from reference TRBV25-1 and TRBJ2-1): EADIYQTPRYLVIGTGKKITLECSQTMGHDKMYWYQQDPGMELHLIHYSYGVNSTEKGDLSSESTVSRIRTEHFPLTLESARPSHTSQYLCASSFLAGAGYNEQFFGPGTRLTVL.

The chain combines TRBV10-3 with TRBJ2-2; TRBD1 might be the D (5 bases). V lost 0 bases to trimming and J lost 4 bases, with 24 bases between them. Germline CDR1 reads ENHRY; CDR2 reads SYGVKD. The CDR3 length is 20 residues. Here the CDR3 reads CAISESKLLFRARATGELFF. CDR3 DNA: TGTGCCATCAGTGAGTCGAAACTATTATTCAGGGCCCGTGCCACCGGGGAGCTGTTTTTT.

The rearrangement links TRBV15 to TRBJ2-5, with a possible D match to TRBD2 (5 bases). This CDR3 contains 14 residues. The ends were cut back, 3 bases at V and 1 base at J, with 9 bases in the middle. CDR1 is LNHNV and CDR2 is YYDKDF in the germline V gene (reference sequence). Written as DNA, the CDR3 is TGTGCCACCAGCAGGGCAGGACTCCAAGAGACCCAGTACTTC. The encoded protein is CATSRAGLQETQYF.

The gene calls are TRBV28 and TRBJ2-1, with D perhaps matching TRBD2 (6 bases). The CDR3 loop spans 17 amino acids. V gave up 3 bases and J gave up 1 base, with 16 bases separating them. In germline, CDR1 is MDHEN, CDR2 SYDVKM. CDR3 in amino acids: CASSFLAAEGSYNEQFF. The CDR3 DNA reads TGTGCCAGCAGTTTTTTAGCAGCGGAGGGATCCTACAATGAGCAGTTCTTC.

The V and J genes are TRBV9 and TRBJ2-4, with D possibly matching TRBD2 (6 bases). The V gene's germline CDR1 is SGDLS and CDR2 YYNGEE. Trimming cost V 2 bases and J 1 base, with 10 bases left between them. The CDR3 has 15 residues. Written as DNA, the CDR3 is TGTGCCAGCAGCGTGTCCGGGACTGCCAAAAACATTCAGTACTTC. The encoded protein is CASSVSGTAKNIQYF.

The chain couples TRBV27 to TRBJ2-1, with 7 positions matching TRBD1. The CDR3 is 17 residues long. Germline CDR1 and CDR2: MNHEY and SMNVEV (reference sequence). Losses at the gene ends were 1 base for V and 7 bases for J; bases not matched to a gene: 13. The CDR3 loop is CASSLYVGQWPGNEQFF. The CDR3 DNA sequence: TGTGCCAGCAGTTTATATGTGGGACAGTGGCCGGGGAATGAGCAGTTCTTC.

The rearrangement joins TRBV24-1 to TRBJ2-3, with TRBD2 as a possible D gene (5 bases). With 4 bases removed from V and 5 bases from J, the gap between germline ends came to 21 bases. The CDR3 runs to 17 residues. The V gene's germline CDR1 is KGHDR and CDR2 SFDVKD. CDR3 bases: TGTGCCACCAGTGACCCCCATGGGAGCGGAGGAGGAGATACGCAGTATTTT. It translates to CATSDPHGSGGGDTQYF.

There are a few counts of this clone. The chain couples TRBV11-3 to TRBJ1-3; TRBD1 is a possible D gene (5 bases). Trimming pared 5 bases from V and 2 bases from J, leaving 7 bases between. The CDR3 extends over 13 amino acids. Germline CDR1 reads SGHNT; CDR2 reads YENEEA. The CDR3 loop is CASSQGPGNTIYF. CDR3 in DNA: TGTGCCAGCAGCCAGGGCCCTGGAAACACCATATATTTT.

The V and J genes are TRBV5-1 and TRBJ1-4; D may be TRBD1 (6 bases). Germline assignment: CDR1 SGHRS and CDR2 YFSETQ. The CDR3 extends over 16 amino acids. The ends were cut back, 3 bases at V and 4 bases at J, with 16 bases in the middle. CDR3 amino acids: CASSSPRGADNEKLFF. As DNA, the CDR3 is TGCGCCAGCAGCTCTCCCCGGGGGGCTGATAATGAAAAACTGTTTTTT.

The rearrangement uses TRBV6-1 and TRBJ2-1; D ambiguous. Germline CDR1 reads MNHNS; CDR2 reads SASEGT. Between the trimmed V and J ends, which lost 1 base and 4 bases, there was a span of 14 bases. The CDR3 has 16 amino acids. The CDR3 region has the DNA TGTGCCAGCAGTGAAGAGTGGCAGGCCGGATACAATGAGCAGTTCTTC. Translating gives CASSEEWQAGYNEQFF.

The chain couples TRBV5-1 to TRBJ2-6; 8 bases line up with TRBD1. The V gene end was trimmed by 4 bases and the J gene end by 0 bases; junction bases not matched to a gene: 6. This CDR3 has 17 residues. The germline V gene encodes CDR1 SGHRS and CDR2 YFSETQ. As DNA, the CDR3 is TGCGCCAGCAGCCCAGGGACAGGCCCCTCTGGGGCCAACGTCCTGACTTTC. As protein: CASSPGTGPSGANVLTF. The whole variable domain, remainder taken from reference TRBV5-1 and TRBJ2-6, is KAGVTQTPRYLIKTRGQQVTLSCSPISGHRSVSWYQQTPGQGLQFLFEYFSETQRNKGNFPGRFSGRQFSNSRSEMNVSTLELGDSALYLCASSPGTGPSGANVLTFGAGSRLTVL.

Written as DNA, the CDR3 is TGTGCCAGCAGCTTGGAGGGGGCGTTAGTCTATGGCTACACCTTC. Translating it yields CASSLEGALVYGYTF. V and J are TRBV5-8 and TRBJ1-2; TRBD1 agrees at 7 bases. The CDR3 is made up of 15 amino acids. Unmatched junction bases numbered 6, after V lost 0 bases and J lost 4 bases. Germline V gene lookup returns CDR1 SGHTS and CDR2 YDEGEE.

The rearrangement uses TRBV28 and TRBJ2-7, with TRBD2 as a possible D gene (5 bases). V dropped 3 bases and J dropped 3 bases, with 15 bases sitting between them. CDR3 length: 15 amino acids. Germline V gives CDR1 MDHEN, CDR2 SYDVKM. CDR3: CASSLMRVLYYEQYF. Here the CDR3 DNA reads TGTGCCAGCAGTTTGATGCGGGTTCTCTACTACGAGCAGTACTTC.

The chain combines TRBV6-5 with TRBJ1-5; D ambiguous. Germline V gene data show CDR1 as MNHEY and CDR2 as SVGAGI. V gave up 8 bases and J gave up 4 bases, with 15 bases separating them. The CDR3 has 14 residues. DNA of the CDR3: TGTGCCAGCCAGGTCGGGAGGGCAAATCAGCCCCAGCATTTT. It specifies CASQVGRANQPQHF.

This rearrangement joins TRBV27 to TRBJ1-5; 9 bases are shared with TRBD1. The germline CDR1 and CDR2 sequences are MNHEY and SMNVEV (reference sequence). The CDR3 extends over 15 amino acids. J lost 9 bases, V lost 5 bases, and 11 bases had no gene match. The CDR3 protein is CASSMITGQGLPQHF. The DNA for the CDR3 is TGTGCCAGCAGTATGATAACGGGACAGGGTCTGCCCCAGCATTTT.

The chain joins TRBV5-6 to TRBJ2-1, with 8 bases aligning to TRBD2. The CDR3 consists of 13 residues. Per the germline V gene, CDR1 is SGHDT and CDR2 is YYEEEE. V lost 4 bases, J lost 5 bases, and 2 bases stayed unmatched. CDR3 amino acids: CASSLAGHNEQFF. The CDR3 DNA reads as TGTGCCAGCAGCCTAGCGGGCCACAATGAGCAGTTCTTC.

The chain employs TRBV5-1 and TRBJ2-5; 9 nucleotides line up with TRBD2. The trim removed 3 bases at V and 2 bases at J, leaving 11 bases unmatched. Germline assignment: CDR1 SGHRS and CDR2 YFSETQ. This CDR3 is 17 amino acids long. Here the CDR3 DNA reads TGCGCCAGCAGCTCCACGCAGGGGCTAGCGGGACAAGAGACCCAGTACTTC. It is translated as CASSSTQGLAGQETQYF.

This clone has just one count. V and J are TRBV24-1 and TRBJ2-7; 7 nucleotides align to TRBD1. J lost 6 bases, V lost 4 bases, and 5 bases had no gene match. Per the germline V gene, CDR1 is KGHDR and CDR2 is SFDVKD. The CDR3 consists of 13 residues. CDR3 in amino acids: CATSDVGTAEQYF. In DNA, the CDR3 is TGTGCCACCAGTGACGTCGGGACAGCCGAGCAGTACTTC.

The rearrangement links TRBV19 to TRBJ2-2; 11 bases line up with TRBD2. The CDR3 extends over 14 amino acids. Germline CDR1 LNHDA, CDR2 SQIVND (reference sequence). After removal of 6 bases from V and 5 bases from J, the junction contained 2 bases not matched to a gene. The CDR3 DNA reads as TGTGCCAGTAGGGGACTAGCGGTTACCGGGGAGCTGTTTTTT. As protein: CASRGLAVTGELFF. Full variable domain (outside the CDR3, taken from reference TRBV19 and TRBJ2-2): DGGITQSPKYLFRKEGQNVTLSCEQNLNHDAMYWYRQDPGQGLRLIYYSQIVNDFQKGDIAEGYSVSREKKESFPLTVTSAQKNPTAFYLCASRGLAVTGELFFGEGSRLTVL.

J is TRBJ2-3 and V is TRBV20-1; possibly TRBD1 for D (5 bases). The CDR3 length is 14 residues. Germline lookup yields CDR1 DFQATT and CDR2 SNEGSKA (reference sequence). Trimming cost V 3 bases and J 1 base, with 11 bases left between them. Here the CDR3 DNA reads TGCAGTGCTAGTTTCGGCAGGGGCACAGATACGCAGTATTTT. Translating it yields CSASFGRGTDTQYF.

The chain joins TRBV5-1 to TRBJ2-1; a possible D gene is TRBD2 (6 bases). The V end lost 0 bases, the J end lost 9 bases, and 16 bases lay between the germline ends. This CDR3 is built from 15 residues. CDR1 is SGHRS and CDR2 is YFSETQ in the germline V gene. In DNA, the CDR3 is TGCGCCAGCAGCTTGGAAGGCGGGGTGTCATCTGAGCAGTTCTTC. Protein product: CASSLEGGVSSEQFF.

To note about this clone: Other DNA sequences in this specimen translate into the identical CDR3. This chain uses TRBV6-5 with TRBJ1-1, with D perhaps matching TRBD1 (6 bases). The CDR3 spans 14 residues. Per germline, CDR1 MNHEY and CDR2 SVGAGI. V was pared by 5 bases and J by 1 base, with 11 bases between. The CDR3 DNA reads as TGTGCCAGCAGTACAGGGCTTCGGAACACTGAAGCTTTCTTT. As protein: CASSTGLRNTEAFF.

The V gene is TRBV21-1, the J gene TRBJ2-3; the table's TRBD2 call for D was not verified on the DNA. TRBV21-1 constitutes a pseudogene. This CDR3 contains 18 residues. CDR3 sequence: CASSKGPGLADYTDTQYF. The CDR3 DNA follows: TGTGCCAGCAGCAAAGGCCCGGGTCTAGCGGATTACACAGATACGCAGTATTTT.

This clone was found once. The rearrangement links TRBV21-1 to TRBJ1-5; the table assigns TRBD1, which was not confirmed against the DNA. TRBV21-1 is annotated as a pseudogene. The CDR3 length is 15 residues. This chain's CDR3 is CAAQSQDRGEQPQHF. CDR3 sequence (DNA): TGTGCCGCACAAAGTCAGGACAGGGGGGAGCAGCCCCAGCATTTT.